The 18 T cell receptor beta chains given below trace back to one sample, sequenced in a study of blood T cell repertoires in COVID-19. The method was immunoSEQ multiplex PCR; TCRdb's version includes in-frame clones alone and lacks a portion of them. The table shows 55,000 to 75,000 clones, with 70% to 80% occurring only once. The sequenced sample was peripheral blood. Receptors originate from a woman in her 70s with acute or convalescent COVID-19.

J is TRBJ1-5 and V is TRBV2, with a weak D call TRBD1 (5 bases). The CDR3 is made up of 14 amino acids. Germline V CDR1 and CDR2: SNHLY, FYNNEI. The germline V and J ends were trimmed by 2 bases and 8 bases, with 13 bases remaining between them. The CDR3 spells CASSEQGGPKPQHF. The CDR3 nucleotides read TGTGCCAGCAGTGAACAGGGAGGTCCGAAGCCCCAGCATTTT. Drawing the rest from reference TRBV2 and TRBJ1-5, the complete variable domain is EPEVTQTPSHQVTQMGQEVILRCVPISNHLYFYWYRQILGQKVEFLVSFYNNEISEKSEIFDDQFSVERPDGSNFTLKIRSTKLEDSAMYFCASSEQGGPKPQHFGDGTRLSIL.

This clone was detected once. This CDR3 is CASKGSTLGNQPQHF. Written as DNA, the CDR3 is TGTGCCAGCAAAGGTTCGACATTAGGCAATCAGCCCCAGCATTTT. The chain links TRBV6-5 to TRBJ1-5; D ambiguous. Trimming shortened V by 7 bases and J by 2 bases, and 15 bases separated the two germline ends. The germline gives CDR1 MNHEY, CDR2 SVGAGI. The length of the CDR3 is 15 residues.

In its sample, this clone was seen once. V gene TRBV19 combines with J gene TRBJ2-5; no definite D call. Germline V gene sequence: CDR1 LNHDA, CDR2 SQIVND (reference sequence). This CDR3 has 14 residues. Trimming removed 6 bases at V and 5 bases at J, with 16 bases between. CDR3 DNA sequence: TGTGCCAGTAGGGTTTCGAGTAGTACTGAGACCCAGTACTTC. Protein sequence: CASRVSSSTETQYF.

The chain carries TRBV18 and TRBJ1-2; maybe TRBD1 (5 bases). This CDR3 has 12 residues. The germline gives CDR1 KGHSH, CDR2 LQKENI. With 10 bases removed from V and 2 bases from J, the gap between germline ends came to 11 bases. The CDR3 loop reads CAITDRNYGYTF. In DNA form, the CDR3 reads TGTGCCATCACAGACAGAAACTATGGCTACACCTTC.

This chain joins TRBV5-1 and TRBJ2-3, with a weak D call TRBD1 (6 bases). Per the germline V gene, CDR1 is SGHRS and CDR2 is YFSETQ. The V end was cut by 3 bases, the J end by 4 bases, with 9 bases between. The CDR3 length is 13 residues. Here the CDR3 reads CASSWDIADTQYF. The CDR3 nucleotides read TGCGCCAGCAGCTGGGACATTGCAGATACGCAGTATTTT.

The chain carries TRBV5-5 and TRBJ1-1; 10 bases fit TRBD1. V trimming: 5 bases; J trimming: 6 bases; junction bases outside the gene matches: 13. The CDR3 totals 16 residues. The germline gives CDR1 SGHKS, CDR2 YYEKEE (reference sequence). The CDR3 reads CASRNRDRGPFPEAFF. In nucleotides, the CDR3 is TGTGCCAGCAGGAACCGGGACAGGGGCCCATTTCCTGAAGCTTTCTTT.

This clone was found a few times. The chain recombines TRBV7-9 with TRBJ1-2; D is unresolved. Trimming pared 1 base from V and 2 bases from J, leaving 17 bases between. Germline V CDR1 and CDR2: SEHNR, FQNEAQ (reference sequence). The CDR3 is made up of 17 amino acids. The chain's CDR3 is CASSLGATVELNYGYTF. CDR3 DNA: TGTGCCAGCAGCTTAGGGGCAACAGTGGAATTGAACTATGGCTACACCTTC.

The genes are TRBV11-1 and TRBJ2-3; D possibly corresponds to TRBD1 (6 bases). V was trimmed by 1 base and J by 0 bases, leaving 11 bases between them. This CDR3 region has 16 residues. Germline-derived CDR1 and CDR2 are SGHAT and FQDESV (reference sequence). CDR3 protein: CASSLVFDRSTDTQYF. CDR3 sequence (DNA): TGTGCCAGCAGCTTAGTTTTTGACAGGAGCACAGATACGCAGTATTTT. Filled out from reference TRBV11-1 and TRBJ2-3, the complete variable domain reads EAEVAQSPRYKITEKSQAVAFWCDPISGHATLYWYRQILGQGPELLVQFQDESVVDDSQLPKDRFSAERLKGVDSTLKIQPAELGDSAMYLCASSLVFDRSTDTQYFGPGTRLTVL.

This clone has a handful of counts. V gene TRBV3-1 (or the pseudogene TRBV3-2) combines with J gene TRBJ1-6; tentatively, D is TRBD1 (5 bases). Germline CDR1 reads LGHDT; CDR2 reads YNNKEL (reference sequence). CDR3 length: 15 residues. V was trimmed by 4 bases and J by 10 bases, leaving 17 bases between them. CDR3 nucleotides: TGTGCCAGCAGCCCTCCAACCGGCAGGGAATCACCCCTCCACTTT. Its translation is CASSPPTGRESPLHF.

This clone was seen only a few times. The chain is built from TRBV7-6 and TRBJ2-7; D may be TRBD1 (6 bases). Germline assignment: CDR1 SGHVS and CDR2 FNYEAQ. The CDR3 has 19 residues. Trimming took off 5 bases at V and 0 bases at J, with 26 bases between the two ends. The CDR3 coding sequence is TGTGCCAGCAGCCCAACCCAGCCCAATTGGCAGGGGAACTCCTACGAGCAGTACTTC. The encoded protein is CASSPTQPNWQGNSYEQYF.

As for this clone: The junction does not match germline at one end; this may be a read error. V usage is TRBV19 and J usage is TRBJ1-2, with 7 bases lining up with TRBD1. There are 13 residues in the CDR3. Per germline, CDR1 LNHDA and CDR2 SQIVND (reference sequence). In DNA form, the CDR3 reads TGTGCCAGTAGTGTAGACAGGGCCTATGGCTACACCTTC. This gives the protein CASSVDRAYGYTF.

This clone has a handful of counts. This sequence joins TRBV28 and TRBJ1-1; 7 positions match TRBD1. Germline values: CDR1 MDHEN, CDR2 SYDVKM. V was pared by 2 bases and J by 5 bases, with 8 bases of the junction left unmatched. This CDR3 spans 15 amino acids. The CDR3 DNA is TGTGCCAGCAGTTTAGAGGACAGGATTAGGACTGAAGCTTTCTTT. Translated: CASSLEDRIRTEAFF.

In this sample, this clone turned up once. The chain is built from TRBV7-8 and TRBJ1-3; D is ambiguous. Looked up from germline, CDR1 is SGHVS and CDR2 is FQNEAQ. CDR3 length: 15 residues. The ends were cut back, 5 bases at V and 2 bases at J, with 13 bases in the middle. The CDR3 sequence is CASSTLERPGNTIYF. CDR3 in DNA: TGTGCCAGCAGCACGCTGGAGAGGCCTGGAAACACCATATATTTT.

V usage is TRBV5-6 and J usage is TRBJ1-2; 8 nucleotides match TRBD1. The germline V gene encodes CDR1 SGHDT and CDR2 YYEEEE. With V trimmed by 3 bases and J by 7 bases, 8 bases remained unmatched. This CDR3 spans 14 amino acids. CDR3 loop: CASSSGTGSRGYTF. The CDR3 DNA sequence: TGTGCCAGCAGCTCCGGGACAGGTTCTCGTGGCTACACCTTC.

The chain is built from TRBV6-2 or TRBV6-3 and TRBJ2-7, with TRBD1 identical over 7 bases. This CDR3 contains 15 residues. J gave up 2 bases and V 4 bases, and 8 bases lay outside the gene matches. CDR1 and CDR2 from the germline V gene are MNHEY and SVGEGT. The CDR3 region is CASSSISGTAYEQYF. The DNA for the CDR3 is TGTGCCAGCAGTTCGATATCCGGGACAGCCTACGAGCAGTACTTC.

CDR3 sequence reads: CASSPPGRNTEAFF. The CDR3, as DNA: TGTGCCAGCTCACCCCCCGGGAGGAACACTGAAGCTTTCTTT. V gene TRBV18 combines with J gene TRBJ1-1; D unclear. The CDR3 consists of 14 residues. CDR1 and CDR2 (germline): KGHSH, LQKENI. Trimming stripped 3 bases from V and 1 base from J, with 9 bases between.

The CDR3 loop is CASSLGTPSGNTIYF. The CDR3 nucleotides read TGTGCCAGCAGCTTGGGGACTCCCTCTGGAAACACCATATATTTT. The gene calls are TRBV7-9 and TRBJ1-3, with a weak D call TRBD1 (5 bases). Trimming cost V 3 bases and J 0 bases, with 9 bases left between them. The CDR3 is made up of 15 amino acids. Looked up from germline, CDR1 is SEHNR and CDR2 is FQNEAQ (reference sequence).

The chain combines TRBV7-2 with TRBJ2-7, with 7 bases lining up with TRBD2. With 7 bases clipped from V and 6 bases from J, the junction kept 12 bases outside the gene matches. This CDR3 is built from 14 residues. The V gene's germline CDR1 is SGHTA and CDR2 FQGNSA. CDR3 in DNA: TGTGCCAGCACCCTCCCGGGGAGGGGTAGCGAGCAGTACTTC. This encodes CASTLPGRGSEQYF.